The next 4 T cell receptor beta chains were all read from a single sample in a study of T cells in Graves' hyperthyroidism and ophthalmopathy. Using RNA transcripts as the source, TCR beta CDR3 regions were amplified. A set of HTBI primers served as the primers for a first-round RT-PCR of the TCR CDR3. TCRdb itself ran the multiplex PCR reads through MiXCR, one entry per CDR3 protein. The sample yields 540,000 or so distinct CDR3 sequences, approximately 44% seen once. Source material: peripheral blood or thyroid tissue (not recorded which). These receptors were taken from an adult woman with Graves' disease, either hyperthyroidism or ophthalmopathy (not recorded which).

Ten or more counts support this clonotype. This chain joins TRBV2 and TRBJ2-7, with 11 bases aligning to TRBD1. The CDR3 runs 13 residues. Germline CDR1 and CDR2: SNHLY and FYNNEI. Trimming took 3 bases from V and 7 from J; bases not matched to a gene: 2. CDR3 residues: CASSEDRGHEQYF. The DNA for the CDR3 is TGTGCCAGCAGTGAGGACAGGGGGCATGAGCAGTACTTC.

This clonotype has a single count. The rearrangement joins TRBV7-9 to TRBJ1-2; perhaps TRBD1 as D (5 bases). V lost 4 bases to trimming and J lost 6 bases, with 12 bases between them. The CDR3 runs to 13 residues. Per germline, CDR1 SEHNR and CDR2 FQNEAQ (reference sequence). The CDR3 protein is CASSSGMGDGYTF. The CDR3 region has the DNA TGTGCCAGCAGCTCCGGCATGGGGGATGGCTACACCTTC. Together with reference TRBV7-9 and TRBJ1-2, the CDR3 gives the full variable domain: DTGVSQNPRHKITKRGQNVTFRCDPISEHNRLYWYRQTLGQGPEFLTYFQNEAQLEKSRLLSDRFSAERPKGSFSTLEIQRTEQGDSAMYLCASSSGMGDGYTFGSGTRLTVV.

Ten or more counts support this clonotype. The chain links TRBV20-1 to TRBJ1-5; 10 bases fit TRBD1. The CDR3 loop spans 20 amino acids. The V gene's germline CDR1 is DFQATT and CDR2 SNEGSKA (reference sequence). The V gene end was trimmed by 1 base and the J gene end by 0 bases; junction bases not matched to a gene: 15. In DNA form, the CDR3 reads TGCAGTGCTAGAGTAGTGGGACAGGGGAGGCGTATTCGTAGCAATCAGCCCCAGCATTTT. Its protein product is CSARVVGQGRRIRSNQPQHF.

This clonotype was counted ten times or more. V is TRBV10-3 and J is TRBJ2-7; D possibly matches TRBD1 or TRBD2 (5 bases each). Germline-derived CDR1 and CDR2 are ENHRY and SYGVKD. Trimming shortened V by 8 bases and J by 5 bases, and 13 bases separated the two germline ends. The CDR3 has 12 residues. CDR3 DNA: TGTGCCATCGGGGACCTAGCCGACGAGCAGTACTTC. It specifies CAIGDLADEQYF.